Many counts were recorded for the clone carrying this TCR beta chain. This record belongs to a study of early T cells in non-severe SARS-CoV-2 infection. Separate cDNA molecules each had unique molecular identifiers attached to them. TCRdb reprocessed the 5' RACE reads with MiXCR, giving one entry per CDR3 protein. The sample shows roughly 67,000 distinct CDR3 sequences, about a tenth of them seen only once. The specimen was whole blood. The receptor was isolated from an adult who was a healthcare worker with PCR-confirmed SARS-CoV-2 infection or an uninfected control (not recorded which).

The DNA of the CDR3 is TGTGCCAGCAGTTTCGGACTGAACACTGAAGCTTTCTTT. Its translation is CASSFGLNTEAFF. The chain recombines TRBV12-3 or TRBV12-4 with TRBJ1-1; no clear D gene. Trimming pared 3 bases from V and 0 bases from J, leaving 5 bases between. This CDR3 has 13 residues.